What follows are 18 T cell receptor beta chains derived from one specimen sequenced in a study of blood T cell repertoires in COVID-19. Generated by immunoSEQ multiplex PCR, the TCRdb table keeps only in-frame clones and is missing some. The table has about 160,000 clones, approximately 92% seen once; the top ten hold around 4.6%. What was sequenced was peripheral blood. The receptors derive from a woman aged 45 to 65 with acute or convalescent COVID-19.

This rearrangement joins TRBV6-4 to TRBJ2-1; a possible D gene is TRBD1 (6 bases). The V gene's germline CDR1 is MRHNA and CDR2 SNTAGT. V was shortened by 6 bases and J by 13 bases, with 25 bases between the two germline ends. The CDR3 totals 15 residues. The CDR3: CASSAQGINAGGQFF. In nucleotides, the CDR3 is TGTGCCAGCAGCGCCCAGGGGATCAATGCTGGTGGTCAGTTCTTC.

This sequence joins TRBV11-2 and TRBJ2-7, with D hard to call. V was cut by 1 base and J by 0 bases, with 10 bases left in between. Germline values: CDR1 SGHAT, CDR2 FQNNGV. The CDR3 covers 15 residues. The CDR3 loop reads CASSLGQAYSYEQYF. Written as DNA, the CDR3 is TGTGCCAGCAGCTTAGGGCAGGCCTACTCCTACGAGCAGTACTTC.

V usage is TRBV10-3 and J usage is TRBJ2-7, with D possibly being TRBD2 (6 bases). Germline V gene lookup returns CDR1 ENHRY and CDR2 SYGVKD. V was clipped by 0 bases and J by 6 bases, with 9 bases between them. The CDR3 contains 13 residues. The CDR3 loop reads CAISESGTLEQYF. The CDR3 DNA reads TGTGCCATCAGTGAGTCAGGGACTCTCGAGCAGTACTTC.

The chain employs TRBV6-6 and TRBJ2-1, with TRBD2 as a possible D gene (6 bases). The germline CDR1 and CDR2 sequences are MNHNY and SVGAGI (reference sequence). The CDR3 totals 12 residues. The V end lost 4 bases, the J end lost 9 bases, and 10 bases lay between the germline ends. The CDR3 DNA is TGTGCCAGCAGTTTCACGGAGGGTGAGCAGTTCTTC. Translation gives CASSFTEGEQFF.

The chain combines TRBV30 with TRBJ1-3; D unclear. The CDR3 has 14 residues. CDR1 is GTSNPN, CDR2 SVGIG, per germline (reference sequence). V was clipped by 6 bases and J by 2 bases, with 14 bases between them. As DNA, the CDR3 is TGTGCCTGCCTTGTTGGGCATACTGGAAACACCATATATTTT. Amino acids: CACLVGHTGNTIYF.

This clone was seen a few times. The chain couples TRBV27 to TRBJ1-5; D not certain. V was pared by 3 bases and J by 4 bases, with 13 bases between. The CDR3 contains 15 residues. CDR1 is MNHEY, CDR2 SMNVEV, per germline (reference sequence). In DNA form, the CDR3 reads TGTGCCAGCAGTTTGGGGAGTGAGGGTAATCAGCCCCAGCATTTT. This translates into CASSLGSEGNQPQHF.

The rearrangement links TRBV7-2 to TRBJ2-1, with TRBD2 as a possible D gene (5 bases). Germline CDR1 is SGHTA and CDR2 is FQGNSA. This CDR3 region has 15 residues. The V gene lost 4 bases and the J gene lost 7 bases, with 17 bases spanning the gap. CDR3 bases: TGTGCCAGCAGCTCCACCGGAGGCCCGGGAAATGAGCAGTTCTTC. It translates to CASSSTGGPGNEQFF.

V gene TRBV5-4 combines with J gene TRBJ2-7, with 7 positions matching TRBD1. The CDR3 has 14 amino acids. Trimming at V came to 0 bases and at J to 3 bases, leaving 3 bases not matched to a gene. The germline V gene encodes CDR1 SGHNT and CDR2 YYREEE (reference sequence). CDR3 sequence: CASSLAGGYYEQYF. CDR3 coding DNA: TGTGCCAGCAGCTTGGCAGGGGGATACTACGAGCAGTACTTC.

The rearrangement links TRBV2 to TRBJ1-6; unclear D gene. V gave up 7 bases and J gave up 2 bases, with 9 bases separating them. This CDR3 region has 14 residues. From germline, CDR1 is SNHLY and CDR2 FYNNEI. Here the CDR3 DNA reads TGTGCCAGCAATTTTGAGCCCTATAATTCACCCCTCCACTTT. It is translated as CASNFEPYNSPLHF.

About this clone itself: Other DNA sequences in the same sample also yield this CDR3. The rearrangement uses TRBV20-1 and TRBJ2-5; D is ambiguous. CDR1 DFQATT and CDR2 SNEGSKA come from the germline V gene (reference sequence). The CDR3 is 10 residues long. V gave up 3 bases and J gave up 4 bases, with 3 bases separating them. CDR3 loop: CSASGETQYF. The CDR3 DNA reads TGCAGTGCTAGCGGAGAGACCCAGTACTTC.

The CDR3 spells CASSQVGQGYEKLFF. Written as DNA, the CDR3 is TGTGCCAGCAGCCAAGTTGGACAGGGATATGAAAAACTGTTTTTT. This chain joins TRBV3-1 (or the pseudogene TRBV3-2) and TRBJ1-4; 8 nucleotides align to TRBD1. V trimming: 1 base; J trimming: 6 bases; junction bases outside the gene matches: 4. This CDR3 has 15 amino acids. CDR1 and CDR2 from the germline V gene are LGHDT and YNNKEL (reference sequence).

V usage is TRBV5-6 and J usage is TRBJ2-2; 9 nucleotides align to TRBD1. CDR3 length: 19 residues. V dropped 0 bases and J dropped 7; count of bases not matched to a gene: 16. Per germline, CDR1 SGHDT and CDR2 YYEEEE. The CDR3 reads CASSLANRGPEWTVGELFF. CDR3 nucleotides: TGTGCCAGCAGCTTGGCCAACAGGGGGCCGGAATGGACCGTCGGGGAGCTGTTTTTT.

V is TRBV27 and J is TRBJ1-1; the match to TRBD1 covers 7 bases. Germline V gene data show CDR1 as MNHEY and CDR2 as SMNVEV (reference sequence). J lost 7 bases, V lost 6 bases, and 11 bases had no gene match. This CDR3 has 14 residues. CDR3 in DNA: TGTGCCAGCAGCCGGGACAGACCCTTTAATGAAGCTTTCTTT. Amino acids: CASSRDRPFNEAFF.

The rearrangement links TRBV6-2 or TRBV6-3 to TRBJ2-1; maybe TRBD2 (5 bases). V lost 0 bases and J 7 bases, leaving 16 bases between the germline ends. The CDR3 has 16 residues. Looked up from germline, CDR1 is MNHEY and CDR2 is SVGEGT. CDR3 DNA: TGTGCCAGCAGTTACTCTCGGAGGCTAAGACGTAATGAGCAGTTCTTC. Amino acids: CASSYSRRLRRNEQFF.

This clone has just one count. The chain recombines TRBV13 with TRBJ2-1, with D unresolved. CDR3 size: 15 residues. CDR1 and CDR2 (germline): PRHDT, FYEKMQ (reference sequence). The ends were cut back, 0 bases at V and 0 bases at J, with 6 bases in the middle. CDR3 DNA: TGTGCCAGCAGCTTAGGAGAGGACTCCTACAATGAGCAGTTCTTC. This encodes CASSLGEDSYNEQFF.

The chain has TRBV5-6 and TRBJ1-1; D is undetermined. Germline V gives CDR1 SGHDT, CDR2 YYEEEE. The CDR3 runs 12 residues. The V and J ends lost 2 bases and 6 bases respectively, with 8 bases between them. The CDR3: CASSFTGSEAFF. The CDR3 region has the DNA TGTGCCAGCAGCTTCACGGGTTCTGAAGCTTTCTTT.

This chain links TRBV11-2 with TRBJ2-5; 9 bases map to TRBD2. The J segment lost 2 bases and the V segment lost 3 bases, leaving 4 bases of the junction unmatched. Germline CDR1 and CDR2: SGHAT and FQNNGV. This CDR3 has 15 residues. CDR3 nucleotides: TGTGCCAGCAGCTTGGGACTAGCTGGTCAAGAGACCCAGTACTTC. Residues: CASSLGLAGQETQYF.

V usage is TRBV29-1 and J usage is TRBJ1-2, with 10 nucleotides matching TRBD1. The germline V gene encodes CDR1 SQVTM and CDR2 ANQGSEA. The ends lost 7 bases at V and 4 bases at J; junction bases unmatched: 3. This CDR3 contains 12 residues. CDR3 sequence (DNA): TGCAGCGCACGGACAGGGGGCTATGGCTACACCTTC. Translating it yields CSARTGGYGYTF.